These 24 T cell receptor beta chains were all obtained from the same sample, sequenced in a study of T cells of healthy individuals. Using its own MiXCR run on the 5' RACE reads, TCRdb lists one record per CDR3 protein. The sample shows 53,000 or so distinct CDR3 sequences, 14% to 15% of them seen only once. These receptors came from a human donor in good health.

In its sample, this clonotype was seen many times. This chain joins TRBV12-3 or TRBV12-4 and TRBJ1-4, with D perhaps matching TRBD1 (5 bases). The CDR3 contains 16 residues. The germline V and J ends were trimmed by 5 bases and 8 bases, with 21 bases remaining between them. The DNA for the CDR3 is TGTGCCAGCAGTCCCCAAGACAGCCGACGAGGAGAAAAACTGTTTTTT. Translated: CASSPQDSRRGEKLFF.

This clonotype was counted at least ten times. The J gene is TRBJ2-1, the V gene TRBV24-1; D ambiguous. V lost 0 bases and J 7 bases, leaving 9 bases between the germline ends. The CDR3 has 14 amino acids. Germline values: CDR1 KGHDR, CDR2 SFDVKD. DNA for the CDR3: TGTGCCACCAGTGATTTGTTATTTGGGAATGAGCAGTTCTTC. Translated, it gives CATSDLLFGNEQFF.

V gene TRBV7-2 combines with J gene TRBJ1-3; D not resolved. Looked up from germline, CDR1 is SGHTA and CDR2 is FQGNSA. CDR3 length: 15 residues. V was cut by 2 bases and J by 9 bases, with 17 bases left in between. CDR3 nucleotides: TGTGCCAGCAGCTTAAGGTCCAGCCTTTCGAGCACCATATATTTT. Translating gives CASSLRSSLSSTIYF.

CDR3 coding DNA: TGTGCCAGCAGTCGCATTGGGATTTCCTACGAGCAGTACTTC. It yields the protein CASSRIGISYEQYF. The V and J genes are TRBV6-2 or TRBV6-3 and TRBJ2-7; D not certain. Deletions cut 5 bases from V and 1 base from J, with 12 bases between. Per germline, CDR1 MNHEY and CDR2 SVGEGT. The CDR3 has 14 residues.

V and J are TRBV4-1 and TRBJ1-3; D remains unclear. The CDR3 runs 17 residues. Looked up from germline, CDR1 is MGHRA and CDR2 is YSYEKL. Trimming pared 0 bases from V and 2 bases from J, leaving 14 bases between. CDR3: CASSQDEVREPGNTIYF. The CDR3 region has the DNA TGCGCCAGCAGCCAAGATGAGGTCCGGGAGCCTGGAAACACCATATATTTT.

There are many counts of this clonotype. This chain joins TRBV10-3 and TRBJ2-5; D not resolved. V lost 2 bases, J lost 4 bases, and 11 bases lay in between. Germline CDR1 reads ENHRY; CDR2 reads SYGVKD. The CDR3 runs to 14 residues. CDR3 in amino acids: CAISEPLGPETQYF. The CDR3 nucleotides read TGTGCCATCAGTGAGCCCCTTGGGCCAGAGACCCAGTACTTC.

The sample holds many counts of this clonotype. V usage is TRBV7-8 and J usage is TRBJ2-5, with 7 bases identical to TRBD2. The CDR3 length is 17 residues. Trimming at V came to 1 base and at J to 1 base, leaving 9 bases not matched to a gene. In germline, CDR1 is SGHVS, CDR2 FQNEAQ. CDR3 DNA sequence: TGTGCCAGCAGCTTAGGGGGGGGACTGACGTTCCAAGAGACCCAGTACTTC. Translated, it gives CASSLGGGLTFQETQYF.

This clonotype was observed a handful of times. This chain uses TRBV6-2 or TRBV6-3 with TRBJ2-7; D remains unclear. In germline, CDR1 is MNHEY, CDR2 SVGEGT. This CDR3 is 12 amino acids long. Trimming cost V 10 bases and J 4 bases, with 14 bases left between them. The CDR3 protein is CAIQDGAYEQYF. The CDR3 nucleotides are TGTGCCATCCAAGATGGAGCGTACGAGCAGTACTTC.

The sample holds many counts of this clonotype. This chain's CDR3 is CASSLTGGQGRADTQYF. The CDR3 bases are TGTGCCAGCAGTCTTACTGGGGGACAGGGGAGGGCAGATACGCAGTATTTT. This sequence joins TRBV6-5 and TRBJ2-3; 10 bases align to TRBD1. CDR1 is MNHEY, CDR2 SVGAGI, per germline. The ends lost 5 bases at V and 4 bases at J; junction bases unmatched: 12. This CDR3 is 17 amino acids long.

The chain uses TRBV10-2 and TRBJ2-2; D is uncertain. CDR3 length: 11 residues. V lost 4 bases and J 9 bases, leaving 6 bases between the germline ends. Germline CDR1 reads WSHSY; CDR2 reads SAAADI. The CDR3 DNA reads TGCGCCAGCAGTGTCGTTAGGGAGCTGTTTTTT. Protein: CASSVVRELFF.

This clonotype was recorded at least ten times. The CDR3 spells CASSFHRGSRSTDTQYF. CDR3 DNA: TGTGCCAGCAGCTTTCACAGGGGGTCCCGGAGCACAGATACGCAGTATTTT. V gene TRBV11-2 combines with J gene TRBJ2-3; 8 bases map to TRBD1. The CDR3 is 17 amino acids. V dropped 3 bases and J dropped 0; count of bases not matched to a gene: 8. Germline CDR1 is SGHAT and CDR2 is FQNNGV. The variable domain in full, with the rest retrieved from reference TRBV11-2 and TRBJ2-3, is EAGVAQSPRYKIIEKRQSVAFWCNPISGHATLYWYQQILGQGPKLLIQFQNNGVVDDSQLPKDRFSAERLKGVDSTLKIQPAKLEDSAVYLCASSFHRGSRSTDTQYFGPGTRLTVL.

The chain joins TRBV10-2 to TRBJ2-7, with TRBD1 identical over 8 bases. The CDR3 loop spans 14 amino acids. V was clipped by 7 bases and J by 1 base; unmatched bases: 6. Looked up from germline, CDR1 is WSHSY and CDR2 is SAAADI. CDR3 nucleotide sequence: TGCGCCAGCATTGGGACAGGCGGTTCCTACGAGCAGTACTTC. Its translation: CASIGTGGSYEQYF.

The V call is TRBV3-1, the J call TRBJ2-1; 8 bases fit TRBD1. The V gene's germline CDR1 is LGHDT and CDR2 YNNKEL (reference sequence). The CDR3 contains 15 residues. The J segment lost 5 bases and the V segment lost 1 base, leaving 4 bases of the junction unmatched. CDR3 bases: TGTGCCAGCAGCCAAGGAACAGGGGGAAACAATGAGCAGTTCTTC. Translating it yields CASSQGTGGNNEQFF.

The gene calls are TRBV5-4 and TRBJ2-3; 7 nucleotides line up with TRBD2. This CDR3 region has 17 residues. With V trimmed by 4 bases and J by 1 base, 12 bases remained unmatched. Germline V CDR1 and CDR2: SGHNT, YYREEE (reference sequence). CDR3: CASSGSPGSGGTDTQYF. The DNA of the CDR3 is TGTGCCAGCAGCGGATCACCCGGGAGCGGGGGCACAGATACGCAGTATTTT.

Points on this clonotype: A much larger clone differs from this one at a single base, so this may be a read error. The chain couples TRBV4-1 to TRBJ1-4, with D perhaps matching TRBD1 (6 bases). The CDR3 extends over 14 amino acids. V lost 4 bases, J lost 4 bases, and 10 bases lay in between. Germline CDR1 and CDR2: MGHRA and YSYEKL. CDR3 residues: CASSPGHGNEKLFF. CDR3 in DNA: TGCGCCAGCAGCCCGGGACATGGTAATGAAAAACTGTTTTTT.

This clonotype was seen ten or more times. The chain links TRBV7-3 to TRBJ2-7; no clear D. Germline-derived CDR1 and CDR2 are SGHTA and FQGTGA. With 1 base removed from V and 0 bases from J, the gap between germline ends came to 1 base. The CDR3 is made up of 12 amino acids. CDR3 bases: TGTGCCAGCAGCTTAAACTCCTACGAGCAGTACTTC. This gives the protein CASSLNSYEQYF.

At least ten counts were recorded for this clonotype. The V call is TRBV29-1, the J call TRBJ2-3, with 7 positions matching TRBD1. The CDR3 has 14 residues. Germline values: CDR1 SQVTM, CDR2 ANQGSEA. After removal of 3 bases from V and 4 bases from J, the junction contained 7 bases not matched to a gene. The CDR3 DNA sequence: TGCAGCGTTGAGGCACAGGGGAATGCAGATACGCAGTATTTT. Translated: CSVEAQGNADTQYF.

This clonotype has a count of ten or more. The chain uses TRBV12-3 or TRBV12-4 and TRBJ1-5; TRBD1 is a possible D gene (6 bases). The CDR3 spans 17 residues. Trimming stripped 1 base from V and 1 base from J, with 14 bases between. DNA for the CDR3: TGTGCCAGCAGTTTAGGGGTGGGGGGCTCGAGCAATCAGCCCCAGCATTTT. Protein sequence: CASSLGVGGSSNQPQHF.

The chain is built from TRBV6-6 and TRBJ2-7; D possibly corresponds to TRBD2 (5 bases). The CDR3 length is 13 residues. The V gene lost 2 bases and the J gene lost 2 bases, with 7 bases spanning the gap. The V gene's germline CDR1 is MNHNY and CDR2 SVGAGI (reference sequence). In nucleotides, the CDR3 is TGTGCCAGCAGTTACGGGCGGGCCTACGAGCAGTACTTC. This translates into CASSYGRAYEQYF.

In its sample, this clonotype was seen many times. V and J are TRBV11-2 and TRBJ2-7, with 12 positions matching TRBD1. The germline CDR1 and CDR2 sequences are SGHAT and FQNNGV. The CDR3 is made up of 14 amino acids. The J segment lost 6 bases and the V segment lost 8 bases, leaving 8 bases of the junction unmatched. The CDR3 nucleotides are TGTGCCAGCGGGGGGACAGGGGGCGTTTCCGAGCAGTACTTC. Residues: CASGGTGGVSEQYF.

This clonotype was picked up a small number of times. The chain recombines TRBV5-6 with TRBJ2-7, with a weak D call TRBD1 (5 bases). V gave up 4 bases and J gave up 1 base, with 12 bases separating them. Germline V lookup: CDR1 SGHDT, CDR2 YYEEEE. The length of the CDR3 is 14 residues. The CDR3 nucleotides are TGTGCCAGCAGCCCGAGGCGGACATCCTACGAGCAGTACTTC. Translation gives CASSPRRTSYEQYF.

This clonotype was found many times. The J gene is TRBJ2-5, the V gene TRBV7-9, with 8 bases matching TRBD1. Germline V gene data show CDR1 as SEHNR and CDR2 as FQNEAQ (reference sequence). V shed 2 bases and J 4 bases; nucleotides not matched to a gene: 6. The CDR3 extends over 15 amino acids. For the CDR3, the DNA is TGTGCCAGCAGCTTACCAGCAGGGGGCGGAGAGACCCAGTACTTC. It specifies CASSLPAGGGETQYF. Combining the CDR3 with reference TRBV7-9 and TRBJ2-5 gives the whole variable domain DTGVSQNPRHKITKRGQNVTFRCDPISEHNRLYWYRQTLGQGPEFLTYFQNEAQLEKSRLLSDRFSAERPKGSFSTLEIQRTEQGDSAMYLCASSLPAGGGETQYFGPGTRLLVL.

The chain recombines TRBV5-6 with TRBJ1-2; D gene ambiguous. CDR1 and CDR2 (germline): SGHDT, YYEEEE. V was clipped by 2 bases and J by 0 bases, with 20 bases between them. The CDR3 has 18 amino acids. CDR3 sequence reads: CASSLSGKAHLANYGYTF. CDR3 bases: TGTGCCAGCAGCTTATCGGGGAAGGCGCACCTAGCTAACTATGGCTACACCTTC.

In its sample, this clonotype was seen a few times. The V and J genes are TRBV24-1 and TRBJ1-1; TRBD1 might be the D (5 bases). Germline CDR1 is KGHDR and CDR2 is SFDVKD. The CDR3 totals 14 residues. V lost 4 bases, J lost 4 bases, and 12 bases lay in between. DNA for the CDR3: TGTGCCACCAGTGAGACGGGTGGGGGCACTGAAGCTTTCTTT. This encodes CATSETGGGTEAFF.